This T cell receptor (beta chain) was sequenced during a study of spatial heterogeneity in lung cancer. Time point here: sample taken at primary tumor resection. Sequencing of whole RNA from tumor, nontumor lung or frozen PBMC involved no sorting. TCRdb analysed the 5' RACE reads with MiXCR anew, one entry per CDR3 protein. The sample holds about 18,000 distinct CDR3 sequences, about 20% seen once. This CDR3 comprises 12 residues. Trimming pared 3 bases from V and 13 bases from J, leaving 13 bases between. The V and J genes are TRBV12-3 or TRBV12-4 and TRBJ2-1; D possibly corresponds to TRBD2 (5 bases). This specimen was PBMCs, taken at surgery. The TCR originated in a male donor with early-stage non-small cell lung cancer. The CDR3 DNA sequence: TGTGCCAGCAGTTTTGTGGCGGGCCCACAGTTCTTC. The encoded protein is CASSFVAGPQFF.